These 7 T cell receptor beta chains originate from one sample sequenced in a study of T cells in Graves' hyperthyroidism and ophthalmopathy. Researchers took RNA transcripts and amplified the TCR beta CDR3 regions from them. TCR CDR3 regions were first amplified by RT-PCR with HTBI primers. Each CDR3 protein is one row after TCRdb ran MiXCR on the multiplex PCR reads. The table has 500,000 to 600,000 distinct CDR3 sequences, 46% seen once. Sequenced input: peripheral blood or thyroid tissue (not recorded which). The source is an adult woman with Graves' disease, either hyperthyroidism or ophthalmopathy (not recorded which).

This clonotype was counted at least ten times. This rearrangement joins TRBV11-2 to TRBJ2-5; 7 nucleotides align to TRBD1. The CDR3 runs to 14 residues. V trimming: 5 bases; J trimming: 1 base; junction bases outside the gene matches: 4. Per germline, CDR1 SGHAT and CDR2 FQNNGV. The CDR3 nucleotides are TGTGCCAGCAGCATTACAGGGGTCCAAGAGACCCAGTACTTC. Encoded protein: CASSITGVQETQYF.

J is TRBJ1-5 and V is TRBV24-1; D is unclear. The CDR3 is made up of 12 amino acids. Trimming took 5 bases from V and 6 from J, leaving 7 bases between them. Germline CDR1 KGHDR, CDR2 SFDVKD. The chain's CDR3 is CATSVVGQPQHF. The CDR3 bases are TGTGCCACCAGTGTAGTAGGTCAGCCCCAGCATTTT.

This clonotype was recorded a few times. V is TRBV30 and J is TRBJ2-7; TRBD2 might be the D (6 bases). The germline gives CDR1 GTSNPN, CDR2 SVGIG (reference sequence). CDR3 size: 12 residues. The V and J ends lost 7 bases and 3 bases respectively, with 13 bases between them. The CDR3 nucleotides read TGTGCCTACGCGGGACTTCACTACGAGCAGTACTTC. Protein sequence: CAYAGLHYEQYF.

CDR3: CASSLDGGFLSAEAFF. In DNA form, the CDR3 reads TGTGCCAGCAGCTTAGACGGGGGATTTCTTTCAGCTGAAGCTTTCTTT. This chain uses TRBV7-9 with TRBJ1-1; possible D gene TRBD1, 5 bases. V was clipped by 1 base and J by 6 bases, with 18 bases between them. Germline lookup yields CDR1 SEHNR and CDR2 FQNEAQ (reference sequence). CDR3 length: 16 amino acids. The full variable domain, completed using reference TRBV7-9 and TRBJ1-1, is DTGVSQNPRHKITKRGQNVTFRCDPISEHNRLYWYRQTLGQGPEFLTYFQNEAQLEKSRLLSDRFSAERPKGSFSTLEIQRTEQGDSAMYLCASSLDGGFLSAEAFFGQGTRLTVV.

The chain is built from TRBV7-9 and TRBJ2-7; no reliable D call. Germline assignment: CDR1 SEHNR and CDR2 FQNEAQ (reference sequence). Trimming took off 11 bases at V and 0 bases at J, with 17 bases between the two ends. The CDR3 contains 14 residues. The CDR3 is CAWTPKGHSYEQYF. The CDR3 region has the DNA TGTGCCTGGACCCCAAAGGGCCACTCCTACGAGCAGTACTTC.

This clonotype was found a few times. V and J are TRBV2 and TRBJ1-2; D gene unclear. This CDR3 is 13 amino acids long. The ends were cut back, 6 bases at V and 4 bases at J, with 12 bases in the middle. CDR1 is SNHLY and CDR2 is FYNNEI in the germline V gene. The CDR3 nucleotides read TGTGCCAGCAGCGGTGGGCCCGGCTATGGCTACACCTTC. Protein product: CASSGGPGYGYTF.

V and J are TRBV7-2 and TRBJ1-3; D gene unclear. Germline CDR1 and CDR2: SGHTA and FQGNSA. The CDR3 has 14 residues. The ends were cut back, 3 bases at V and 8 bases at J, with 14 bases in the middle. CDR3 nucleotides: TGTGCCAGCAGCTTTTCGGACGTCGGAGACACCATATATTTT. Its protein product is CASSFSDVGDTIYF.